This paragraph covers one T cell receptor beta chain sequence. Its antigen is currently unknown. This sample stems from a study of persistence of HIV-infected CD4 T cells. About the study: The sample holds CD4+ T cells responsive to CMV or HIV-1 Gag. Two participants gave one leukapheresis sample; others gave up to roughly 180 mL blood repeatedly. Study outcomes and limitations: Bulk TCR data could not be restricted to HIV-1-infected CMV-responding cells.

This was the immunoSEQ version 4 assay in survey mode. Each sample used up to about 1 ug genomic DNA diluted to about 10 ng/uL. Sequencing used immunoSEQ multiplex PCR; TCRdb keeps in-frame clones, though not all of them. The sample holds about 40,000 clones, 85% seen once. This CDR3 is built from 12 residues. V was pared by 8 bases and J by 0 bases, with 8 bases between. Per the germline V gene, CDR1 is KGHSH and CDR2 is LQKENI. Overlapping HIV-1 Gag 15-mer peptides at approximately 1 ug per peptide per mL were used. Sorted nonresponding memory CD4+ T cells were CD40L-negative, CD69-negative, CD45RO-high.

J is TRBJ2-7 and V is TRBV18; D gene uncertain. This receptor was obtained from an adult with HIV. The donor label of this sample is uncertain. The sample here was cultured CD4+ T cells from PBMCs, taken from a patient who received antiretroviral therapy. The CDR3 nucleotides are TGTGCCAGCACAAGTACCTCCTACGAGCAGTACTTC. It specifies CASTSTSYEQYF.